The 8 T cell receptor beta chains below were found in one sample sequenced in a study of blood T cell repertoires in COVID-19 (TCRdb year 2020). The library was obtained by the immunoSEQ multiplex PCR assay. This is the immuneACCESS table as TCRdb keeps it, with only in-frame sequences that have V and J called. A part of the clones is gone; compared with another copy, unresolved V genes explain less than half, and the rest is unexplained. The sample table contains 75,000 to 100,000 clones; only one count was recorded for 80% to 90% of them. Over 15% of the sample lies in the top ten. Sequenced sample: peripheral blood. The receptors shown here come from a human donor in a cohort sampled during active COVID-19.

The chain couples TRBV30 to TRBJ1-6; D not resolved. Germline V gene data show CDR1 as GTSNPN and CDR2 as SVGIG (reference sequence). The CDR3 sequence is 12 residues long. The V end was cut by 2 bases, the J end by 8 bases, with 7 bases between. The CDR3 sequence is CAWSPLDSPLHF. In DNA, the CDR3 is TGTGCCTGGAGTCCCCTCGATTCACCCCTCCACTTT.

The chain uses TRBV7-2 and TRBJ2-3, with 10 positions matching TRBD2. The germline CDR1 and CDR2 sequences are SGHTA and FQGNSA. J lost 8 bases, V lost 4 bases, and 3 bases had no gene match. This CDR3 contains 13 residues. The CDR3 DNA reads TGTGCCAGCAGCTCTGGGACTAGCGTTACGCAGTATTTT. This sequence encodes CASSSGTSVTQYF.

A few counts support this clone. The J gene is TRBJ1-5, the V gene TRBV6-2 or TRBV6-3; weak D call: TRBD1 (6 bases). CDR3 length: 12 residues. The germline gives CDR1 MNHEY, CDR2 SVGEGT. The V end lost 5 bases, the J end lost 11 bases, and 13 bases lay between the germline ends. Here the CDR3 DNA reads TGTGCCAGCAGTACAGGGTTGGCGGCCCAGCATTTT. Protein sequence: CASSTGLAAQHF.

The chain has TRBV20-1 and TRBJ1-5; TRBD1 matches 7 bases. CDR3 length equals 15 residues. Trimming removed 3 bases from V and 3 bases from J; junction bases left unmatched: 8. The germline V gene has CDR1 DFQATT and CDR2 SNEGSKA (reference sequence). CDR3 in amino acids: CSASPGQAPNQPQHF. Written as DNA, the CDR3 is TGCAGTGCTAGTCCAGGACAGGCCCCCAATCAGCCCCAGCATTTT.

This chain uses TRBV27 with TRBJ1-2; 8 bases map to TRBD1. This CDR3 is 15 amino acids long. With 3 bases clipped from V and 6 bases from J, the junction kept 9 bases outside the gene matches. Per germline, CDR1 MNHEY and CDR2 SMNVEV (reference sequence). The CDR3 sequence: CASSLFSGGANGYTF. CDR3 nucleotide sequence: TGTGCCAGCAGTTTGTTCTCAGGGGGCGCAAATGGCTACACCTTC.

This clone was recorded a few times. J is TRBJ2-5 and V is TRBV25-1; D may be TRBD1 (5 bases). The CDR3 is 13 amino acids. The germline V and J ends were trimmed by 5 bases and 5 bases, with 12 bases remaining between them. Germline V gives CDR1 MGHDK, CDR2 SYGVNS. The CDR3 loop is CASSSQEVETQYF. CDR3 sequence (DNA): TGTGCCAGCAGTTCACAGGAAGTGGAGACCCAGTACTTC.

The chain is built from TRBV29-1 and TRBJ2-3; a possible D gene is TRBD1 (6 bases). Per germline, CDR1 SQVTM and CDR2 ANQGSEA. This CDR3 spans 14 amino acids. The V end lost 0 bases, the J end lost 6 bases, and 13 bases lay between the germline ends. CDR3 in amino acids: CSVEDGGRLDTQYF. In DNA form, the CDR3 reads TGCAGCGTTGAAGATGGGGGCCGCTTGGATACGCAGTATTTT.

The CDR3 spells CASSQRDQPQHF. The CDR3 DNA is TGTGCCAGCAGCCAACGGGATCAGCCCCAGCATTTT. The rearrangement uses TRBV11-2 and TRBJ1-5; no definite D call. Germline CDR1 reads SGHAT; CDR2 reads FQNNGV. This CDR3 region has 12 residues. V was pared by 5 bases and J by 5 bases, with 7 bases between.